The TCR beta chain described here comes from a study of T cells after yellow fever vaccination. Whole-study results and caveats: Sorted repertoires could include abundant contaminating clonotypes from bulk cells. Weaker in magnitude, the secondary response showed a faster peak on day 5 versus 15.

A remark on this clonotype: Its antigen is unknown.

Template switching with 5'RACE generated the TCR cDNA and added a universal primer site and UMIs. MiXCR was run by TCRdb on the 5' RACE reads, yielding one entry per CDR3 protein. The data contain some 560,000 distinct CDR3 sequences, roughly 19% of them seen just once; the ten biggest clones take up roughly an eighth. The starting material was PBMCs, obtained 15 days after the yellow fever booster vaccination. The clonotype originates from a man aged 30 to 39 who received the YFV17D yellow fever vaccine.

This CDR3 reads CATSSRVGDGANVLTF. The DNA of the CDR3 is TGTGCCACCAGCAGCAGGGTTGGGGACGGGGCCAACGTCCTGACTTTC. The chain uses TRBV15 and TRBJ2-6; D might be TRBD1 or TRBD2, each matching 5 bases. The CDR3 extends over 16 amino acids. V was trimmed by 3 bases and J by 4 bases, leaving 13 bases between them. Germline CDR1 is LNHNV and CDR2 is YYDKDF (reference sequence).